One and the same sample provided the 17 T cell receptor beta chains below, sequenced in a study of blood T cell repertoires in COVID-19. Method: immunoSEQ multiplex PCR; TCRdb's copy keeps in-frame clones and lacks some. Of hundreds of thousands of clones detected, 70% to 90% appear once; the ten largest clones hold 7.1%. The sequencing input was peripheral blood. These receptors all stem from a woman in her sixties with COVID-19, enrolled during active disease.

This chain uses TRBV4-1 with TRBJ2-7; 7 bases fit TRBD2. The CDR3 is 14 residues long. Germline V gene data show CDR1 as MGHRA and CDR2 as YSYEKL. V trimming: 4 bases; J trimming: 2 bases; junction bases outside the gene matches: 5. CDR3: CASSPMAGAYEQYF. The CDR3 bases are TGCGCCAGCAGCCCCATGGCGGGGGCCTACGAGCAGTACTTC.

J is TRBJ2-1 and V is TRBV4-1; 11 bases are shared with TRBD2. Germline V gives CDR1 MGHRA, CDR2 YSYEKL. The CDR3 loop spans 19 amino acids. Trimming removed 1 base from V and 7 bases from J; junction bases left unmatched: 15. The CDR3 here is CASSQGEGLAAPKRNEQFF. The DNA for the CDR3 is TGCGCCAGCAGCCAAGGTGAGGGACTAGCGGCCCCTAAACGGAATGAGCAGTTCTTC.

The chain joins TRBV7-2 to TRBJ2-5, with 8 bases aligning to TRBD2. The ends lost 5 bases at V and 1 base at J; junction bases unmatched: 12. CDR1 is SGHTA and CDR2 is FQGNSA in the germline V gene. This CDR3 has 17 residues. In DNA form, the CDR3 reads TGTGCCAGCAGCCCGGGGGGACCGGGGGGGCTCCAAGAGACCCAGTACTTC. Translating it yields CASSPGGPGGLQETQYF.

The rearrangement joins TRBV29-1 to TRBJ2-7; 10 nucleotides line up with TRBD2. V was clipped by 7 bases and J by 4 bases; unmatched bases: 1. Germline V gene sequence: CDR1 SQVTM, CDR2 ANQGSEA. This CDR3 has 11 residues. CDR3 residues: CSGLAGYEQYF. As DNA, the CDR3 is TGCAGCGGACTAGCGGGTTACGAGCAGTACTTC.

The V gene is TRBV3-1 (or the pseudogene TRBV3-2), the J gene TRBJ2-1; 11 bases line up with TRBD2. Per germline, CDR1 LGHDT and CDR2 YNNKEL (reference sequence). V lost 4 bases to trimming and J lost 2 bases; unmatched junction nucleotides: 13. This CDR3 has 19 amino acids. As DNA, the CDR3 is TGTGCCAGCAGCCCTGATAGACTAGCGGGGAAGGAGACCTACAATGAGCAGTTCTTC. This translates into CASSPDRLAGKETYNEQFF.

This chain's CDR3 is CATSDATSGWGSQYF. As DNA, the CDR3 is TGTGCCACCAGTGACGCGACTAGCGGGTGGGGATCCCAGTACTTC. The rearrangement links TRBV24-1 to TRBJ2-5, with TRBD2 identical over 10 bases. Germline values: CDR1 KGHDR, CDR2 SFDVKD. V dropped 4 bases and J dropped 9; count of bases not matched to a gene: 10. The CDR3 is made up of 15 amino acids.

CDR3 loop: CASRTEQGFYGYTF. The CDR3 bases are TGCGCCAGCAGGACGGAACAGGGGTTCTATGGCTACACCTTC. This chain uses TRBV5-1 with TRBJ1-2; 7 nucleotides agree with TRBD1. This CDR3 spans 14 amino acids. V was pared by 5 bases and J by 4 bases, with 8 bases of the junction left unmatched. Germline loops: CDR1 SGHRS, CDR2 YFSETQ.

The chain links TRBV6-5 to TRBJ1-2; D is perhaps TRBD1 (6 bases). The CDR3 has 14 residues. Germline loops: CDR1 MNHEY, CDR2 SVGAGI. The V end lost 2 bases, the J end lost 8 bases, and 15 bases lay between the germline ends. Written as DNA, the CDR3 is TGTGCCAGCAGTTACACAACAGGGAATCTGGGCTACACCTTC. Its translation: CASSYTTGNLGYTF.

This rearrangement joins TRBV6-6 to TRBJ2-7; D might be TRBD1 (5 bases). CDR3 length: 14 residues. Trimming pared 0 bases from V and 3 bases from J, leaving 9 bases between. From germline, CDR1 is MNHNY and CDR2 SVGAGI (reference sequence). CDR3 region: CASSYSQGDYEQYF. In DNA, the CDR3 is TGTGCCAGCAGTTACTCGCAGGGTGACTACGAGCAGTACTTC.

This rearrangement joins TRBV19 to TRBJ2-5; 8 bases map to TRBD1. The germline V gene encodes CDR1 LNHDA and CDR2 SQIVND (reference sequence). V lost 8 bases and J lost 4; bases outside the gene matches: 15. This CDR3 region has 16 residues. The CDR3 protein is CASADSPGRGPETQYF. As DNA, the CDR3 is TGTGCCAGTGCGGACTCGCCAGGCAGGGGGCCAGAGACCCAGTACTTC.

This chain connects TRBV7-2 to TRBJ2-5, with 8 bases aligning to TRBD1. Germline CDR1 reads SGHTA; CDR2 reads FQGNSA. The CDR3 is made up of 14 amino acids. V lost 4 bases and J lost 6; bases outside the gene matches: 7. CDR3 nucleotides: TGTGCCAGCAGCTCACCTGACAGGGGCAAGACCCAGTACTTC. Translation: CASSSPDRGKTQYF.

The genes are TRBV4-1 and TRBJ2-7; 14 nucleotides line up with TRBD2. With V trimmed by 2 bases and J by 0 bases, 3 bases remained unmatched. The V gene's germline CDR1 is MGHRA and CDR2 YSYEKL. The CDR3 has 17 amino acids. CDR3 coding DNA: TGCGCCAGCAGCCAACGACTAGCGGGGGGGAACTCCTACGAGCAGTACTTC. Translating it yields CASSQRLAGGNSYEQYF.

The gene calls are TRBV27 and TRBJ1-1; D might be TRBD1 (6 bases). Germline lookup yields CDR1 MNHEY and CDR2 SMNVEV (reference sequence). V lost 6 bases to trimming and J lost 0 bases, with 14 bases between them. This CDR3 comprises 15 residues. The CDR3 region is CASRKQGTMNTEAFF. The CDR3 DNA sequence: TGTGCCAGCAGGAAACAGGGTACCATGAACACTGAAGCTTTCTTT.

The chain couples TRBV5-1 to TRBJ1-2; 9 bases fit TRBD1. CDR3 length: 16 residues. V trimming: 4 bases; J trimming: 5 bases; junction bases outside the gene matches: 12. Germline lookup yields CDR1 SGHRS and CDR2 YFSETQ. CDR3 DNA sequence: TGCGCCAGCAGCCTCGGGACAGGACAGGGGTCTTATGGCTACACCTTC. It specifies CASSLGTGQGSYGYTF.

The chain has TRBV10-3 and TRBJ2-5; D might be TRBD1 (6 bases). Germline assignment: CDR1 ENHRY and CDR2 SYGVKD. Between the trimmed V and J ends, which lost 0 bases and 5 bases, there was a span of 10 bases. This CDR3 has 14 residues. Here the CDR3 DNA reads TGTGCCATCAGTGAGTCGGCCCAGGGGGAGACCCAGTACTTC. This translates into CAISESAQGETQYF.

V usage is TRBV24-1 and J usage is TRBJ2-3, with D unresolved. The V end was cut by 6 bases, the J end by 0 bases, with 24 bases between. Germline loops: CDR1 KGHDR, CDR2 SFDVKD. The CDR3 consists of 19 residues. The CDR3 spells CATSFHSTNSAFSTDTQYF. The CDR3 nucleotides are TGTGCCACCAGTTTTCACTCTACCAACAGTGCCTTTAGCACAGATACGCAGTATTTT.

This chain joins TRBV2 and TRBJ2-7; TRBD1 is a possible D gene (5 bases). Germline values: CDR1 SNHLY, CDR2 FYNNEI. The CDR3 covers 14 residues. The ends were cut back, 4 bases at V and 5 bases at J, with 15 bases in the middle. CDR3 residues: CASSVIGREDEQYF. In DNA, the CDR3 is TGTGCCAGCAGTGTAATCGGCAGGGAAGACGAGCAGTACTTC.